Listed below are T cell receptor beta chains from one sample, sequenced in a study of regulatory T cells in long-lasting Graves disease. TCRdb reanalysed the multiplex PCR reads using MiXCR and keeps one entry per CDR3 protein. This sample carries roughly 500,000 distinct CDR3 sequences, roughly a fifth of them seen once, and the ten largest clones take 6.5% to 9%. This specimen consisted of peripheral blood mononuclear cells (PBMCs), obtained when the disease was refractory, from a patient treated with antithyroid drugs. These TCRs come from a female donor with Graves disease. CDR3s include the opening cysteine and the closing phenylalanine or tryptophan. D genes are given only for firm matches. The listing skips clone size in some rows; elsewhere it reads once, few, many or a size class.

CDR3nt	CDR3aa	d_gene	abundance	v_gene	j_gene
TGTGCCAGCGGGGCAGGACGGGAAGAGACCCAGTACTTC	CASGAGREETQYF	NA	NA	TRBV7-9	TRBJ2-5
TGCGCCAGCAGTGAGATGGGTCGGGAGCTGTTTTTT	CASSEMGRELFF	NA	NA	TRBV10-2	TRBJ2-2
TGTGCCAGCAGTTTAAATGGGGGTACAAAGTTAGAGCAGTTCTTC	CASSLNGGTKLEQFF	NA	NA	TRBV27	TRBJ2-1
TGTGCCAGTAGAACCGGACAGGGGGAGTATGGCTACACCTTC	CASRTGQGEYGYTF	TRBD1	NA	TRBV19	TRBJ1-2
TGTGCCACCAGCGCGGGCTCGGGGAATTCACCCCTCCACTTT	CATSAGSGNSPLHF	NA	few	TRBV15	TRBJ1-6
TGTGCCAGTAGTCAATTTCATCGGGAGACCCAGTACTTC	CASSQFHRETQYF	NA	few	TRBV19	TRBJ2-5
TGTGCCAGCAGTTTAAGGCAGGGTAGCAATCAGCCCCAGCATTTT	CASSLRQGSNQPQHF	NA	few	TRBV12-3/TRBV12-4	TRBJ1-5
TGTGCCAGTAGTATTGGGGGGACGCATGGCTACACCTTC	CASSIGGTHGYTF	NA	NA	TRBV19	TRBJ1-2
TGTGCCAGCAGTCCGATGGACAGTATGAGCAATCAGCCCCAGCATTTT	CASSPMDSMSNQPQHF	NA	many	TRBV28	TRBJ1-5
TGTGCCAGCAGCTTGCAGGGACCCGGGGAGCCGTTTTTT	CASSLQGPGEPFF	NA	NA	TRBV7-9	TRBJ2-2
TGCGCCAGCAGCCAAGATGCAGCAGGGTACTATGGCTACACCTTC	CASSQDAAGYYGYTF	NA	NA	TRBV4-1	TRBJ1-2
TGTGCCAGCAGCTTAGGACAACGCTATGGCTACACCTTC	CASSLGQRYGYTF	NA	many	TRBV12-3/TRBV12-4	TRBJ1-2
TGTGCCAGCAGTGAGTCCCGAGGAAGAGCTTTCTTT	CASSESRGRAFF	NA	few	TRBV2	TRBJ1-1
TGTGCCAGCAGCTTGGCGGAGACAGGGGTGACTGAAGCTTTCTTT	CASSLAETGVTEAFF	TRBD1	NA	TRBV5-5	TRBJ1-1
TGTGCCTGGACAGCAGGGGAGAACGAGCAGTACTTC	CAWTAGENEQYF	NA	few	TRBV30	TRBJ2-7
TGTGCCACCAGTGATGACGGAACCTACGAGCAGTACTTC	CATSDDGTYEQYF	NA	many	TRBV24-1	TRBJ2-7
TGTGCCAGCAGTTACCCCCTCCGGGACAGTAACTATGGCTACACCTTC	CASSYPLRDSNYGYTF	TRBD1	many	TRBV6-5	TRBJ1-2
TGTGCCACCAGTGGGGGGAAGGGGGGGCACGAGACCCAGTACTTC	CATSGGKGGHETQYF	NA	many	TRBV24-1	TRBJ2-5
TGTGCCAGCAGCTGGGACGGGACAGGGGACGGCTGCACCTTC	CASSWDGTGDGCTF	TRBD1	few	TRBV11-1	TRBJ1-2
TGTGCCAGCAGCTTAGCACCGGGACAGGGCCTATATGGCTACACCTTC	CASSLAPGQGLYGYTF	TRBD1	many	TRBV7-2	TRBJ1-2
TGCGCCAGCAGCCAAGTTGGAGGGGGTCAGCCCCAGCATTTT	CASSQVGGGQPQHF	NA	NA	TRBV4-1	TRBJ1-5
TGCGCCAGCAGTGAGACGGCGTGGTCACCCCTCCACTTT	CASSETAWSPLHF	NA	few	TRBV10-1	TRBJ1-6
TGTGCCAGCAGCCCGAACGCGGGCAGAGCCGTTCTTTTTGGAAAACTGTTTTTT	CASSPNAGRAVLFGKLFF	NA	NA	TRBV7-3	TRBJ1-4
TGTGCCAGCAGTTCCCGGTATAGCAATCAGCCCCAGCATTTT	CASSSRYSNQPQHF	NA	many	TRBV27	TRBJ1-5